Below are 31 T cell receptor beta chains sequenced from a single sample in a study of T cell responses to AZD1222 COVID-19 vaccine (dated by TCRdb to the early 2020s). Library construction relied on the immunoSEQ multiplex PCR assay. What TCRdb holds here is the immuneACCESS table cut down to in-frame rearrangements. Part of the clones is not present; checked against another copy, under half of the missing clones reflect an unresolved V gene, and the others are unexplained. Here the sample has 110,000 or so clones; approximately 89% occur a single time. The ten largest clones take up around 3.3% of the sample. The sample's time point label, in plain terms: baseline before first vaccination. The meaning of the sample's treatment or condition label: meningococcal conjugate vaccine given as trial control. The specimen was peripheral blood, collected on day 0 of MenACWY control vaccination. The receptors stem from an adult in good health.

The CDR3 loop reads CATAGGRNTEAFF. CDR3 DNA: TGTGCCACCGCAGGGGGAAGGAACACTGAAGCTTTCTTT. The genes are TRBV27 and TRBJ1-1, with TRBD1 matching over 7 bases. The CDR3 sequence is 13 residues long. Germline trimming cut 10 bases from V and 1 base from J; bases unmatched to any gene: 6. CDR1 and CDR2 (germline): MNHEY, SMNVEV (reference sequence).

The V call is TRBV3-1 (or the pseudogene TRBV3-2), the J call TRBJ1-3; 11 nucleotides align to TRBD1. The germline V gene has CDR1 LGHDT and CDR2 YNNKEL (reference sequence). V was clipped by 6 bases and J by 8 bases; unmatched bases: 3. The CDR3 consists of 13 residues. The CDR3 protein is CASSRDRGDTIYF. As DNA, the CDR3 is TGTGCCAGCAGTCGGGACAGGGGGGACACCATATATTTT.

The V gene is TRBV6-6, the J gene TRBJ1-2; 10 nucleotides match TRBD1. CDR1 and CDR2 (germline): MNHNY, SVGAGI (reference sequence). The J segment lost 8 bases and the V segment lost 7 bases, leaving 10 bases of the junction unmatched. This CDR3 contains 14 residues. The CDR3 loop is CASTLGDRGRGYTF. The CDR3 bases are TGTGCCAGCACCTTAGGGGACAGGGGAAGGGGCTACACCTTC.

The rearrangement links TRBV4-3 to TRBJ2-7; 7 bases are a match to TRBD2. Looked up from germline, CDR1 is LGHNA and CDR2 is YSLEER. The V and J ends lost 1 base and 3 bases, in that order; junction bases with no gene match: 12. The CDR3 runs 17 residues. CDR3 nucleotide sequence: TGCGCCAGCAGCCAAGGTGTGGCGGGGGTCCTTAGCTACGAGCAGTACTTC. This encodes CASSQGVAGVLSYEQYF.

This chain uses TRBV4-2 with TRBJ1-2, with 9 bases that match TRBD1. With V trimmed by 1 base and J by 1 base, 7 bases remained unmatched. CDR3 size: 17 residues. Germline V gene data show CDR1 as LGHNA and CDR2 as YNFKEQ. The CDR3 bases are TGTGCCAGCAGCCAAGTCGGGACAGGGTTCGTTAACTATGGCTACACCTTC. Amino acid sequence: CASSQVGTGFVNYGYTF.

This sequence joins TRBV6-1 and TRBJ1-5; D is possibly TRBD1 (6 bases). The CDR3 is 15 amino acids. V gave up 1 base and J gave up 6 bases, with 13 bases separating them. Germline V gene data show CDR1 as MNHNS and CDR2 as SASEGT. As DNA, the CDR3 is TGTGCCAGCAGTGAAGTTGGGGGGGGCGGTCAGCCCCAGCATTTT. This sequence encodes CASSEVGGGGQPQHF.

The chain combines TRBV10-2 with TRBJ2-1, with 8 bases aligning to TRBD2. From germline, CDR1 is WSHSY and CDR2 SAAADI. With V trimmed by 4 bases and J by 3 bases, 5 bases remained unmatched. This CDR3 comprises 15 residues. The CDR3 loop is CASSASGTSYNEQFF. In nucleotides, the CDR3 is TGCGCCAGCAGTGCTTCCGGGACTAGCTACAATGAGCAGTTCTTC.

This rearrangement joins TRBV21-1 to TRBJ1-1; TRBD1 is the table's D call, not checked against the DNA. TRBV21-1 is a pseudogene segment. The CDR3 loop spans 16 amino acids. The CDR3 region is CASSKAQGALNTEAFF. As DNA, the CDR3 is TGTGCCAGCAGCAAAGCTCAGGGGGCGCTGAACACTGAAGCTTTCTTT.

The chain has TRBV7-2 and TRBJ2-6, with no clear D. Germline CDR1 SGHTA, CDR2 FQGNSA. Trimming removed 1 base at V and 0 bases at J, with 4 bases between. The CDR3 runs 15 residues. CDR3 DNA: TGTGCCAGCAGCTTAGGTCACTCTGGGGCCAACGTCCTGACTTTC. This translates into CASSLGHSGANVLTF.

As DNA, the CDR3 is TGCAGTGCTAGTACAATATCCAGGGGGCACCGGGAAAAACTGTTTTTT. Translated: CSASTISRGHREKLFF. This rearrangement joins TRBV20-1 to TRBJ1-4; 8 positions agree with TRBD1. The CDR3 consists of 16 residues. With V trimmed by 3 bases and J by 8 bases, 14 bases remained unmatched. In germline, CDR1 is DFQATT, CDR2 SNEGSKA (reference sequence).

The chain recombines TRBV30 with TRBJ2-3, with 11 positions matching TRBD1. J gave up 4 bases and V 2 bases, and 5 bases lay outside the gene matches. The CDR3 length is 15 residues. Germline CDR1 is GTSNPN and CDR2 is SVGIG (reference sequence). In DNA, the CDR3 is TGTGCCTGGAGTCCGGGACAGGGGGGATCAGATACGCAGTATTTT. Amino acids: CAWSPGQGGSDTQYF.

This clone was detected only a few times. The chain recombines TRBV30 with TRBJ2-7; 7 positions match TRBD1. V lost 8 bases to trimming and J lost 6 bases; unmatched junction nucleotides: 7. The CDR3 runs 11 residues. Germline-derived CDR1 and CDR2 are GTSNPN and SVGIG (reference sequence). DNA for the CDR3: TGTGCCCTCGGAAGGGGGCTCGAGCAGTACTTC. Its protein product is CALGRGLEQYF.

V gene TRBV30 combines with J gene TRBJ2-7; D not certain. With 0 bases removed from V and 0 bases from J, the gap between germline ends came to 6 bases. Per the germline V gene, CDR1 is GTSNPN and CDR2 is SVGIG (reference sequence). This CDR3 has 13 residues. CDR3 sequence: CAWSVTHSYEQYF. The CDR3 nucleotides read TGTGCCTGGAGTGTAACTCACTCCTACGAGCAGTACTTC.

This chain connects TRBV12-5 to TRBJ1-1, with 9 bases fitting TRBD1. With 2 bases clipped from V and 1 base from J, the junction kept 5 bases outside the gene matches. CDR3 length: 16 residues. Germline V CDR1 and CDR2: LGHNT, FRNRAP. The CDR3 DNA reads as TGTGCTAGTGGTTTGACCCGACAGGGGGAGAACACTGAAGCTTTCTTT. Protein sequence: CASGLTRQGENTEAFF.

The V call is TRBV25-1, the J call TRBJ2-7; D is tentatively TRBD1 or TRBD2 (5 bases each). V lost 1 base to trimming and J lost 3 bases, with 16 bases between them. This CDR3 spans 16 amino acids. CDR1 and CDR2 from the germline V gene are MGHDK and SYGVNS. CDR3 protein: CASSELGTAAGYEQYF. The CDR3 DNA follows: TGTGCCAGCAGTGAATTGGGGACGGCGGCGGGCTACGAGCAGTACTTC.

The V gene is TRBV20-1, the J gene TRBJ2-7, with 8 positions matching TRBD1. CDR1 is DFQATT and CDR2 is SNEGSKA in the germline V gene (reference sequence). This CDR3 is built from 11 residues. V was clipped by 5 bases and J by 12 bases; unmatched bases: 9. CDR3 coding DNA: TGCAGTGCTCCCCAGCGACAGGGGTTGTACTTC. This sequence encodes CSAPQRQGLYF.

The chain has TRBV27 and TRBJ1-5; TRBD1 agrees at 7 bases. Per germline, CDR1 MNHEY and CDR2 SMNVEV (reference sequence). The CDR3 has 16 amino acids. V shed 8 bases, J shed 0 bases, and the junction held 10 bases outside the gene matches. The CDR3 protein is CASRRSTGNSNQPQHF. In DNA form, the CDR3 reads TGTGCCAGCCGGCGATCGACAGGGAATAGCAATCAGCCCCAGCATTTT.

The chain joins TRBV12-3 or TRBV12-4 to TRBJ1-5, with D tentatively TRBD1 (5 bases). V was shortened by 2 bases and J by 9 bases, with 11 bases between the two germline ends. The CDR3 is 13 residues long. CDR3 sequence (DNA): TGTGCCAGCAGTTTATGGGGCTCACGGCCCCAGCATTTT. Protein: CASSLWGSRPQHF.

This chain joins TRBV29-1 and TRBJ1-1, with D perhaps matching TRBD1 (5 bases). The CDR3 totals 13 residues. The germline V and J ends were trimmed by 3 bases and 10 bases, with 18 bases remaining between them. Germline V gives CDR1 SQVTM, CDR2 ANQGSEA. CDR3 sequence reads: CSVEDQSGIGAFF. CDR3 nucleotides: TGCAGCGTTGAGGATCAATCAGGGATCGGAGCTTTCTTT.

The rearrangement uses TRBV5-4 and TRBJ1-1; D remains unclear. The V gene's germline CDR1 is SGHNT and CDR2 YYREEE (reference sequence). Trimming cost V 1 base and J 1 base, with 8 bases left between them. This CDR3 is built from 14 residues. CDR3 protein: CASSLSQTNTEAFF. The CDR3 nucleotides read TGTGCCAGCAGCTTGAGCCAGACGAACACTGAAGCTTTCTTT. The full variable domain, completed using reference TRBV5-4 and TRBJ1-1, is ETGVTQSPTHLIKTRGQQVTLRCSSQSGHNTVSWYQQALGQGPQFIFQYYREEENGRGNFPPRFSGLQFPNYSSELNVNALELDDSALYLCASSLSQTNTEAFFGQGTRLTVV.

This chain connects TRBV7-8 to TRBJ1-5, with a tentative D call TRBD1 (5 bases). Trimming cost V 5 bases and J 0 bases, with 17 bases left between them. CDR1 SGHVS and CDR2 FQNEAQ come from the germline V gene. This CDR3 has 17 residues. The CDR3 loop is CASSQNYDSYSNQPQHF. In nucleotides, the CDR3 is TGTGCCAGCAGCCAGAATTACGACAGCTATAGCAATCAGCCCCAGCATTTT. The complete variable domain, with remaining parts taken from reference TRBV7-8 and TRBJ1-5, reads GAGVSQSPRYKVAKRGQDVALRCDPISGHVSLFWYQQALGQGPEFLTYFQNEAQLDKSGLPSDRFFAERPEGSVSTLKIQRTQQEDSAVYLCASSQNYDSYSNQPQHFGDGTRLSIL.

In this sample, this clone turned up once. The chain links TRBV9 to TRBJ2-2, with unresolved D. The length of the CDR3 is 13 residues. Germline V gene data show CDR1 as SGDLS and CDR2 as YYNGEE. Trimming left V 0 bases short and J 7 bases short, with 7 bases between. The CDR3 nucleotides are TGTGCCAGCAGCGTAGTCACCGTCGGGGAGCTGTTTTTT. Its protein is CASSVVTVGELFF.

CDR3: CAWARSHQETQYF. CDR3 nucleotide sequence: TGTGCCTGGGCTAGGAGCCACCAAGAGACCCAGTACTTC. The chain carries TRBV30 and TRBJ2-5, with no clear D. The germline V gene has CDR1 GTSNPN and CDR2 SVGIG (reference sequence). This CDR3 spans 13 amino acids. V was clipped by 5 bases and J by 0 bases, with 10 bases between them.

The gene calls are TRBV6-1 and TRBJ1-6; no definite D call. This CDR3 region has 15 residues. CDR1 is MNHNS, CDR2 SASEGT, per germline. Trimming left V 0 bases short and J 10 bases short, with 13 bases between. This CDR3 is CASSEARRVGSPLHF. CDR3 in DNA: TGTGCCAGCAGTGAAGCCCGACGGGTCGGGTCACCCCTCCACTTT.

The chain uses TRBV6-4 and TRBJ1-1; D gene unclear. Germline V gives CDR1 MRHNA, CDR2 SNTAGT. The germline V and J ends were trimmed by 4 bases and 3 bases, with 9 bases remaining between them. This CDR3 contains 13 residues. The CDR3, as DNA: TGTGCCAGCAGTGGGACCCGGGACACTGAAGCTTTCTTT. Translating gives CASSGTRDTEAFF.

V and J are TRBV5-8 and TRBJ2-5; 8 bases line up with TRBD1. Germline V CDR1 and CDR2: SGHTS, YDEGEE. V dropped 3 bases and J dropped 4; count of bases not matched to a gene: 2. This CDR3 contains 13 residues. CDR3 sequence (DNA): TGTGCCAGCAGCTCAGGACAGGGAGAGACCCAGTACTTC. Residues: CASSSGQGETQYF.

V is TRBV28 and J is TRBJ1-2; D is unclear. There are 12 residues in the CDR3. Trimming cost V 5 bases and J 4 bases, with 8 bases left between them. Germline V gene data show CDR1 as MDHEN and CDR2 as SYDVKM. This CDR3 reads CASSGHSYGYTF. The CDR3 nucleotides read TGTGCCAGCAGTGGGCACAGCTATGGCTACACCTTC.

This chain joins TRBV11-2 and TRBJ2-1, with D unclear. The CDR3 spans 14 residues. CDR1 is SGHAT and CDR2 is FQNNGV in the germline V gene. V lost 4 bases and J lost 0, with 7 bases in between. The CDR3 sequence is CASSYGSSYNEQFF. CDR3 DNA: TGTGCCAGCAGCTACGGATCCTCCTACAATGAGCAGTTCTTC.

V gene TRBV7-9 combines with J gene TRBJ1-1; D is undetermined. The CDR3 has 15 residues. V shed 5 bases and J shed 4 bases, with 17 bases lying between them. Germline assignment: CDR1 SEHNR and CDR2 FQNEAQ (reference sequence). The CDR3 region is CASSHDTSLGTEAFF. The CDR3 coding sequence is TGTGCCAGCAGCCATGACACCTCCCTGGGCACTGAAGCTTTCTTT.

This clone was detected only once. The chain couples TRBV24-1 to TRBJ1-2; D not resolved. This CDR3 contains 11 residues. Trimming shortened V by 3 bases and J by 4 bases, and 2 bases separated the two germline ends. CDR1 is KGHDR, CDR2 SFDVKD, per germline. In DNA form, the CDR3 reads TGTGCCACCAGTGATATCTATGGCTACACCTTC. Translating it yields CATSDIYGYTF.

This clone showed up just once. The gene calls are TRBV5-6 and TRBJ1-1, with a weak D call TRBD1 (6 bases). V lost 1 base and J 4 bases, leaving 14 bases between the germline ends. CDR3 size: 15 residues. Germline-derived CDR1 and CDR2 are SGHDT and YYEEEE. The CDR3 here is CASSLIIGGPTEAFF. DNA of the CDR3: TGTGCCAGCAGCTTGATTATAGGGGGACCCACTGAAGCTTTCTTT.